This entry describes one T cell receptor (beta chain). The data derive from a study of blood T cell repertoires in COVID-19. Study information: T cells, B-cell-depleted T cells, or PBMCs supplied cDNA or gDNA.

Per the original methods: Estimates of nucleated cell counts were drawn from the amplification of reference gene primers. This table comes from immunoSEQ multiplex PCR, and its TCRdb copy is limited to in-frame clones, with some not included. That table supplies the V and J calls and clone size; D and trimming were determined from the DNA. The data hold roughly 190,000 clones, with 80% to 85% observed a single time. Germline CDR1 and CDR2: KGHSH and LQKENI. The CDR3 covers 15 residues. V was shortened by 4 bases and J by 6 bases, with 15 bases between the two germline ends. The chain joins TRBV18 to TRBJ2-2, with a weak D call TRBD1 (6 bases). Sequenced: peripheral blood. The clonotype comes from a human donor in a cohort sampled during active COVID-19. CDR3 protein: CASSRNRESPGELFF. The CDR3 DNA follows: TGTGCCAGCTCACGGAACAGGGAGTCTCCCGGGGAGCTGTTTTTT.